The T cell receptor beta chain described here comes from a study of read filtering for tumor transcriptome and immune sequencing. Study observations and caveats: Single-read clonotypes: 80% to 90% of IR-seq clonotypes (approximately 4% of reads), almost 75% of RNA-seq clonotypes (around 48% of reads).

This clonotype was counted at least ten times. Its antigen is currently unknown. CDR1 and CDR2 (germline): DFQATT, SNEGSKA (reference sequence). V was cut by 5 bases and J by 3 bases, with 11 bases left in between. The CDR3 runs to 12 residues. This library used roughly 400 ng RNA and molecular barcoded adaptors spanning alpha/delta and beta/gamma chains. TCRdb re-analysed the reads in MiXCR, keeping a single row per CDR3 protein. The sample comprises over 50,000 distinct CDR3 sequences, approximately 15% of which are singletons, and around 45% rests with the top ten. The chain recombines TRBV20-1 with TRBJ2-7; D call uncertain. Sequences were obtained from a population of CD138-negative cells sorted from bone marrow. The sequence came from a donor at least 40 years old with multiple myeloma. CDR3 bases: TGCAGTGCTTGGCCGGCGGACTACGAGCAGTACTTC. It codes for CSAWPADYEQYF.